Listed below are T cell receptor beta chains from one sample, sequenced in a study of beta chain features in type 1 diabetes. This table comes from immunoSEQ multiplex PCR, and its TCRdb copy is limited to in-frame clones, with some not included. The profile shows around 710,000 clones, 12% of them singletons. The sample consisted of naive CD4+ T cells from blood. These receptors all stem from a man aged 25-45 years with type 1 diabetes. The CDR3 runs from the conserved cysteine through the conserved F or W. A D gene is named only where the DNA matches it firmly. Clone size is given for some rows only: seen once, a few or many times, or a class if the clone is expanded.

CASSQSRDQPQHF | TGCGCCAGCAGCCAAAGTCGGGATCAGCCCCAGCATTTT | TRBJ1-5 | - | TRBV4-1 | -
CASSVEVTGANVLTF | TGTGCCAGCAGTGTAGAAGTAACTGGGGCCAACGTCCTGACTTTC | TRBJ2-6 | - | TRBV2 | -
CSVQRTSGSYEQYF | TGCAGCGTGCAACGGACTAGCGGGAGCTACGAGCAGTACTTC | TRBJ2-7 | - | TRBV29-1 | TRBD2
CASRPSGANVLTF | TGTGCCAGCAGGCCCTCTGGGGCCAACGTCCTGACTTTC | TRBJ2-6 | - | TRBV28 | -
CASSLVVLAGVAPYEQYF | TGTGCCAGCAGCTTAGTGGTACTAGCGGGGGTTGCACCCTACGAGCAGTACTTC | TRBJ2-7 | - | TRBV7-2 | TRBD2
CASSQGPLETQYF | TGCGCCAGCAGCCAGGGCCCTCTAGAGACCCAGTACTTC | TRBJ2-5 | few | TRBV4-1 | -
CASSFGQGTDTQYF | TGTGCCAGCAGCTTTGGACAGGGCACAGATACGCAGTATTTT | TRBJ2-3 | - | TRBV7-7 | TRBD1
CATLDLDAEAFF | TGTGCCACCTTGGACCTGGACGCTGAAGCTTTCTTT | TRBJ1-1 | few | TRBV19 | -
CAYGQASSTDTQYF | TGTGCCTACGGACAGGCATCTAGCACAGATACGCAGTATTTT | TRBJ2-3 | - | TRBV30 | TRBD1
CATSGETQYF | TGTGCCACTTCGGGAGAGACCCAGTACTTC | TRBJ2-5 | - | TRBV2 | -
CASSLVPGEQYF | TGTGCCAGCAGCCTCGTACCCGGCGAGCAGTACTTC | TRBJ2-7 | - | TRBV7-3 | -
CASSSGLLSGNTIYF | TGTGCCAGCAGTTCGGGACTCCTCTCTGGAAACACCATATATTTT | TRBJ1-3 | few | TRBV28 | -
CASSPEGSSYNSPLHF | TGTGCCAGCAGCCCCGAGGGGAGCTCCTATAATTCACCCCTCCACTTT | TRBJ1-6 | - | TRBV7-9 | -
CASMDRGNSPLHF | TGTGCCAGCATGGACAGGGGAAATTCACCCCTCCACTTT | TRBJ1-6 | - | TRBV6-1 | TRBD1
CASWTLGAGVTYEQYF | TGTGCCAGCTGGACCCTGGGGGCGGGGGTCACCTACGAGCAGTACTTC | TRBJ2-7 | - | TRBV21-1 | -
CASSSLSGADYGYTF | TGTGCCAGCAGCTCCCTTTCGGGGGCCGACTATGGCTACACCTTC | TRBJ1-2 | few | TRBV7-2 | -
CASSPSGQGEVWGTEAFF | TGTGCCAGCAGCCCAAGCGGACAGGGAGAGGTTTGGGGCACTGAAGCTTTCTTT | TRBJ1-1 | - | TRBV7-9 | TRBD1
CASSRTQYGPGSGELFF | TGTGCCAGCAGCCGGACGCAGTATGGGCCCGGGAGCGGGGAGCTGTTTTTT | TRBJ2-2 | few | TRBV5-4 | -
CASNRPGDGGQETQYF | TGTGCCAGTAACCGTCCAGGGGATGGAGGGCAAGAGACCCAGTACTTC | TRBJ2-5 | few | TRBV19 | -
CASSVEAVSGANVLTF | TGTGCCAGCAGCGTAGAGGCTGTTTCTGGGGCCAACGTCCTGACTTTC | TRBJ2-6 | few | TRBV9 | -
CSVVGENYGYTF | TGCAGCGTTGTAGGAGAGAACTATGGCTACACCTTC | TRBJ1-2 | - | TRBV29-1 | -
CSVAPGKRPYTGELFF | TGCAGCGTTGCCCCCGGTAAGCGACCCTACACCGGGGAGCTGTTTTTT | TRBJ2-2 | - | TRBV29-1 | -
CAWSPAGSGPREKLFF | TGTGCCTGGAGCCCGGCCGGCTCCGGACCGAGAGAAAAACTGTTTTTT | TRBJ1-4 | few | TRBV30 | -
CASSQAQHLHSNQPQHF | TGCGCCAGCAGCCAAGCGCAGCATTTACATAGCAATCAGCCCCAGCATTTT | TRBJ1-5 | - | TRBV4-3 | -
CASSPGTSGHNEQFF | TGTGCCAGCAGTCCGGGGACTAGCGGACACAATGAGCAGTTCTTC | TRBJ2-1 | few | TRBV28 | TRBD2
CASSSATGGELFF | TGTGCCAGTAGTTCCGCGACAGGCGGGGAGCTGTTTTTT | TRBJ2-2 | few | TRBV19 | -
CASSRGFDRAKNQPQHF | TGTGCCAGCAGCCGAGGATTCGACAGGGCAAAGAATCAGCCCCAGCATTTT | TRBJ1-5 | - | TRBV4-2 | TRBD1
CASSPRRDEKLFF | TGTGCCAGCTCACCACGCAGGGACGAAAAACTGTTTTTT | TRBJ1-4 | - | TRBV18 | -
CASSLDHSYGYTF | TGTGCCAGCAGCTTAGATCACAGCTATGGCTACACCTTC | TRBJ1-2 | few | TRBV11-2 | -
CASGAYQARNTGELFF | TGTGCCAGCGGGGCTTACCAAGCGAGGAACACCGGGGAGCTGTTTTTT | TRBJ2-2 | - | TRBV7-2 | -
CVTSVSGNEQFF | TGTGTCACTAGCGTCAGTGGCAATGAGCAGTTCTTC | TRBJ2-1 | many | TRBV30 | TRBD2
CAWTTGSSYNEQFF | TGTGCCTGGACGACCGGTAGCTCCTACAATGAGCAGTTCTTC | TRBJ2-1 | - | TRBV30 | -
CASSQEGQGAGAGELFF | TGCGCCAGCAGCCAAGAGGGACAGGGGGCTGGGGCCGGGGAGCTGTTTTTT | TRBJ2-2 | - | TRBV4-3 | TRBD1
CASSKIQGSVEQYF | TGTGCCAGCAGCAAGATACAGGGTTCGGTCGAGCAGTACTTC | TRBJ2-7 | once | TRBV5-6 | -
CASSSGEGPYEQYF | TGTGCCAGCAGCTCAGGAGAGGGTCCCTACGAGCAGTACTTC | TRBJ2-7 | few | TRBV9 | -
CASSYWGSQETQYF | TGTGCCAGCAGTTACTGGGGCAGCCAAGAGACCCAGTACTTC | TRBJ2-5 | few | TRBV6-5 | -
CASSYGRRDYGYTF | TGTGCCAGCAGCTACGGGCGCAGGGACTATGGCTACACCTTC | TRBJ1-2 | few | TRBV11-3 | -
CASRSGQGKSQPQHF | TGTGCCAGCAGATCTGGACAGGGCAAGAGTCAGCCCCAGCATTTT | TRBJ1-5 | - | TRBV6-5 | TRBD1
CASSLGAGVTYEQYF | TGCGCCAGCAGCTTGGGTGCAGGCGTGACCTACGAGCAGTACTTC | TRBJ2-7 | - | TRBV5-1 | -
CASGPGGPTHEQFF | TGCGCCAGCGGGCCAGGAGGGCCTACCCATGAGCAGTTCTTC | TRBJ2-1 | - | TRBV5-1 | -
CASTLGSSGYTF | TGTGCCAGCACCCTTGGGTCTAGTGGCTACACCTTC | TRBJ1-2 | few | TRBV2 | -
CASSITGDQNIQYF | TGTGCCAGCAGCATAACGGGGGACCAAAACATTCAGTACTTC | TRBJ2-4 | - | TRBV7-2 | -
CASSPSRSGGISYEQFF | TGTGCCAGCTCACCCTCGAGGAGCGGGGGAATATCGTATGAGCAGTTCTTC | TRBJ2-1 | few | TRBV18 | TRBD2
CASSLGGSFRGLREQYF | TGTGCCAGCAGCTTAGGAGGGTCCTTTCGGGGGCTTAGGGAGCAGTACTTC | TRBJ2-7 | - | TRBV7-2 | -
CAWSATGSSGNTIYF | TGTGCCTGGAGTGCGACAGGGAGCTCTGGAAACACCATATATTTT | TRBJ1-3 | - | TRBV30 | TRBD1
CASSQYRDSRSSGANVLTF | TGTGCCAGCAGCCAATACAGGGACAGCAGGTCTTCTGGGGCCAACGTCCTGACTTTC | TRBJ2-6 | few | TRBV4-2 | TRBD1
CSVSQSSSYEQYF | TGCAGCGTTTCCCAATCGAGCTCCTACGAGCAGTACTTC | TRBJ2-7 | - | TRBV29-1 | -
CAWSVGGTSSGYTF | TGTGCCTGGAGTGTGGGGGGGACCTCAAGTGGCTACACCTTC | TRBJ1-2 | few | TRBV30 | -
CASGSPSAGQGFIGGYTF | TGTGCTAGTGGTTCACCGTCCGCGGGACAGGGGTTTATAGGAGGCTACACCTTC | TRBJ1-2 | few | TRBV12-5 | TRBD1
CASSQGAVVAGANVLTF | TGCGCCAGCAGCCAAGGGGCAGTAGTTGCTGGGGCCAACGTCCTGACTTTC | TRBJ2-6 | many | TRBV4-3 | -
CASSPTAGATEAFF | TGTGCCAGCTCGCCTACCGCGGGCGCCACTGAAGCTTTCTTT | TRBJ1-1 | few | TRBV18 | -
CASSPRGSTNEKLFF | TGTGCCAGCAGCCCTCGGGGCTCAACTAATGAAAAACTGTTTTTT | TRBJ1-4 | few | TRBV7-2 | -